The rows below give T cell receptor beta chains drawn from one sample of a study of brain T cells in children with intractable seizures. Clones were sequenced by immunoSEQ multiplex PCR, and TCRdb holds only the in-frame ones, with some missing. The sample gives about 64,000 clones, 95% to 96% of which show up once; 0.3% to 0.4% is in the top ten. Specimen: peripheral blood, collected at surgery. These receptor sequences come from a boy under two years old with focal cortical dysplasia and intractable seizures. Both conserved end residues are part of each CDR3. D genes are given only for firm matches. Not every row has a clone size; where given, it reads once, few, many or a size class.

cdr3_nt: TGTGCCAGCAGCTCAACAGGGGGCTTAGGTACACCCCTCCACTTT
cdr3_aa: CASSSTGGLGTPLHF
clone_size: .
j_call: TRBJ1-6
v_call: TRBV5-8
d_call: TRBD1

cdr3_nt: TGTGCCAGCAGCCGTGGGGCCCGCTACAATGAGCAGTTCTTC
cdr3_aa: CASSRGARYNEQFF
clone_size: .
j_call: TRBJ2-1
v_call: TRBV3-1/TRBV3-2
d_call: .

cdr3_nt: TGTGCCAGCAGCCCGGGGGGGGGAGCGGGAACGGATACGCAGTATTTT
cdr3_aa: CASSPGGGAGTDTQYF
clone_size: .
j_call: TRBJ2-3
v_call: TRBV5-6
d_call: TRBD2

cdr3_nt: TGTGCCAGCAGCCTCATCGGACAGCACACCGGGGAGCTGTTTTTT
cdr3_aa: CASSLIGQHTGELFF
clone_size: .
j_call: TRBJ2-2
v_call: TRBV6-2/TRBV6-3
d_call: .

cdr3_nt: TGTGCCAGCAGTTTAAGGCCAGGGGGAACTTATGGCTACACCTTC
cdr3_aa: CASSLRPGGTYGYTF
clone_size: .
j_call: TRBJ1-2
v_call: TRBV28
d_call: TRBD1

cdr3_nt: TGTGCCAGCAGCTTAACTAGCGGGGAGACAGATACGCAGTATTTT
cdr3_aa: CASSLTSGETDTQYF
clone_size: .
j_call: TRBJ2-3
v_call: TRBV7-9
d_call: TRBD2

cdr3_nt: TGTGCCAGCAGCCCGGGACCCTCTAACTATGGCTACACCTTC
cdr3_aa: CASSPGPSNYGYTF
clone_size: .
j_call: TRBJ1-2
v_call: TRBV5-6
d_call: .

cdr3_nt: TGTGCCAGCAGCTTAGTCCCCTACGAGCAGTACTTC
cdr3_aa: CASSLVPYEQYF
clone_size: .
j_call: TRBJ2-7
v_call: TRBV11-2
d_call: .

cdr3_nt: TGCGCCAGCGGGACCGGGTCCTATAATAGTGAGCAGTTCTTC
cdr3_aa: CASGTGSYNSEQFF
clone_size: .
j_call: TRBJ2-1
v_call: TRBV5-1
d_call: .

cdr3_nt: TGTGCCAGCAGCCGGGGGGTAACGGAGACCCAGTACTTC
cdr3_aa: CASSRGVTETQYF
clone_size: .
j_call: TRBJ2-5
v_call: TRBV14
d_call: .

cdr3_nt: TGTGCCAGCAGCTCCCCGGGACAGGGGAACAATGAGCAGTTCTTC
cdr3_aa: CASSSPGQGNNEQFF
clone_size: .
j_call: TRBJ2-1
v_call: TRBV5-4
d_call: TRBD1

cdr3_nt: TGTGCCAGCAGCTTAATCACGGGACCCAACACCGGGGAGCTGTTTTTT
cdr3_aa: CASSLITGPNTGELFF
clone_size: .
j_call: TRBJ2-2
v_call: TRBV7-6
d_call: .

cdr3_nt: TGTGCCAGCAGTTTTACAGGGGAATATAGCAATCAGCCCCAGCATTTT
cdr3_aa: CASSFTGEYSNQPQHF
clone_size: .
j_call: TRBJ1-5
v_call: TRBV28
d_call: TRBD1

cdr3_nt: TGTGCCAGCAGTGGGGGCACTGAAGCTTTCTTT
cdr3_aa: CASSGGTEAFF
clone_size: .
j_call: TRBJ1-1
v_call: TRBV6-1
d_call: .

cdr3_nt: TGTGCCAGCAGCCCAGACAACCCTCTAGCGGGGAGGCACTACAATGAGCAGTTCTTC
cdr3_aa: CASSPDNPLAGRHYNEQFF
clone_size: .
j_call: TRBJ2-1
v_call: TRBV11-2
d_call: TRBD2

cdr3_nt: TGTGCCAGCAGTTTGGAAAGTTTTTTATCCTACAATGAGCAGTTCTTC
cdr3_aa: CASSLESFLSYNEQFF
clone_size: .
j_call: TRBJ2-1
v_call: TRBV2
d_call: .

cdr3_nt: TGTGCCAGCAGCGTACAGGGGGCCGGGGAGCTGTTTTTT
cdr3_aa: CASSVQGAGELFF
clone_size: .
j_call: TRBJ2-2
v_call: TRBV7-6
d_call: TRBD1

cdr3_nt: TGTGCCAGCAGTTACTCGTCAGTCCGCGAAAACTATGGCTACACCTTC
cdr3_aa: CASSYSSVRENYGYTF
clone_size: .
j_call: TRBJ1-2
v_call: TRBV6-5
d_call: .

cdr3_nt: TGCAGCGCCCTTCGGGCAGATGGAAACACCATATATTTT
cdr3_aa: CSALRADGNTIYF
clone_size: once
j_call: TRBJ1-3
v_call: TRBV29-1
d_call: .

cdr3_nt: TGTGCCAGCAGATTTGACAGGGGTCCCACTGAAGCTTTCTTT
cdr3_aa: CASRFDRGPTEAFF
clone_size: .
j_call: TRBJ1-1
v_call: TRBV5-6
d_call: TRBD1

cdr3_nt: TGTGCCAGCAGCCAGGACTTTTCCGGGACAGAGACCCCTTACGAGCAGTACTTC
cdr3_aa: CASSQDFSGTETPYEQYF
clone_size: .
j_call: TRBJ2-7
v_call: TRBV3-1/TRBV3-2
d_call: TRBD1

cdr3_nt: TGCGCCAGCAGTTGGATGGCTAGCCAAGAGACCCAGTACTTC
cdr3_aa: CASSWMASQETQYF
clone_size: .
j_call: TRBJ2-5
v_call: TRBV5-1
d_call: .

cdr3_nt: TGTGCCAGCAGTAGGGACTTATACGAGCAGTACTTC
cdr3_aa: CASSRDLYEQYF
clone_size: .
j_call: TRBJ2-7
v_call: TRBV6-5
d_call: .

cdr3_nt: TGCGCCAGCAGCCAAGGTCTTGGCAACTCCTACGAGCAGTACTTC
cdr3_aa: CASSQGLGNSYEQYF
clone_size: .
j_call: TRBJ2-7
v_call: TRBV4-3
d_call: .

cdr3_nt: TGTGCCAGCAGCTTGGACGGGAGGGACCAAGAGACCCAGTACTTC
cdr3_aa: CASSLDGRDQETQYF
clone_size: .
j_call: TRBJ2-5
v_call: TRBV5-4
d_call: TRBD2

cdr3_nt: TGTGCCAGCGTCTCCCTAGCGGGGACCAACAATGAGCAGTTCTTC
cdr3_aa: CASVSLAGTNNEQFF
clone_size: once
j_call: TRBJ2-1
v_call: TRBV6-5
d_call: TRBD2

cdr3_nt: TGCGCCAGCAGCTTGGCCCTCGGTTCTATAGGGGTAGATACGCAGTATTTT
cdr3_aa: CASSLALGSIGVDTQYF
clone_size: .
j_call: TRBJ2-3
v_call: TRBV5-1
d_call: .

cdr3_nt: TGTGCCAGCAGCGTAAACAGGGGCGGTAGCAATCAGCCCCAGCATTTT
cdr3_aa: CASSVNRGGSNQPQHF
clone_size: .
j_call: TRBJ1-5
v_call: TRBV7-8
d_call: TRBD1

cdr3_nt: TGCGCCAGCAGCAGGGGGGGGCTAAGCTCTGGAAACACCATATATTTT
cdr3_aa: CASSRGGLSSGNTIYF
clone_size: .
j_call: TRBJ1-3
v_call: TRBV5-1
d_call: .

cdr3_nt: TGTGCCAGCACTAACACTAGGAACGCCTTTACCGGGGAGCTGTTTTTT
cdr3_aa: CASTNTRNAFTGELFF
clone_size: .
j_call: TRBJ2-2
v_call: TRBV7-8
d_call: .

cdr3_nt: TGCGCCAGCAGCTTGGAACCCGCGACAGGGTGGTACGAGCAGTACTTC
cdr3_aa: CASSLEPATGWYEQYF
clone_size: .
j_call: TRBJ2-7
v_call: TRBV5-1
d_call: TRBD1

cdr3_nt: TGTGCCAGCACTCTCGGGAACGGGGAGACCCAGTACTTC
cdr3_aa: CASTLGNGETQYF
clone_size: .
j_call: TRBJ2-5
v_call: TRBV6-5
d_call: .

cdr3_nt: TGTGCCAGCAGCTTCAGGCGGGGGGGCACAGATACGCAGTATTTT
cdr3_aa: CASSFRRGGTDTQYF
clone_size: .
j_call: TRBJ2-3
v_call: TRBV7-9
d_call: TRBD2

cdr3_nt: TGTGCCAGTAGTCCCGACAGGTTCTCCTACGAGCAGTACTTC
cdr3_aa: CASSPDRFSYEQYF
clone_size: .
j_call: TRBJ2-7
v_call: TRBV19
d_call: .

cdr3_nt: TGTGCCAGCAGCCAAGCCCCCTGGGGTAATGAAAAACTGTTTTTT
cdr3_aa: CASSQAPWGNEKLFF
clone_size: .
j_call: TRBJ1-4
v_call: TRBV14
d_call: .

cdr3_nt: TGTGCCAGCAGCCAAGTGCCAACGGGACAGGGGGGGGATGAGCAGTTCTTC
cdr3_aa: CASSQVPTGQGGDEQFF
clone_size: .
j_call: TRBJ2-1
v_call: TRBV4-2
d_call: TRBD1

cdr3_nt: TGTGCCAGCAGTGAAATCAGGGCAGAGACCCAGTACTTC
cdr3_aa: CASSEIRAETQYF
clone_size: .
j_call: TRBJ2-5
v_call: TRBV6-1
d_call: .

cdr3_nt: TGTGCCAGCCGGGACTGGGGCACAGATACGCAGTATTTT
cdr3_aa: CASRDWGTDTQYF
clone_size: .
j_call: TRBJ2-3
v_call: TRBV6-5
d_call: .

cdr3_nt: TGTGCCAGCATCCGTGCGAACACTGAAGCTTTCTTT
cdr3_aa: CASIRANTEAFF
clone_size: .
j_call: TRBJ1-1
v_call: TRBV6-5
d_call: .

cdr3_nt: TGCGCCAGCAGCCAAGCCGGAGTAAGCACAGATACGCAGTATTTT
cdr3_aa: CASSQAGVSTDTQYF
clone_size: .
j_call: TRBJ2-3
v_call: TRBV4-3
d_call: .

cdr3_nt: TGTGCCAGCAGCCAGACGCGGTTCCAGGATGAAAAACTGTTTTTT
cdr3_aa: CASSQTRFQDEKLFF
clone_size: .
j_call: TRBJ1-4
v_call: TRBV7-9
d_call: .

cdr3_nt: TGTGCCAGCAGCCTTCGGGGAGACACCATATATTTT
cdr3_aa: CASSLRGDTIYF
clone_size: .
j_call: TRBJ1-3
v_call: TRBV13
d_call: .

cdr3_nt: TGTGCCAGCTCACCTGGGGGCGGCGGGGTTTACGAGCAGTACTTC
cdr3_aa: CASSPGGGGVYEQYF
clone_size: once
j_call: TRBJ2-7
v_call: TRBV18
d_call: .

cdr3_nt: TGCGCCAGCAGCCGGACAGGAATAGGGGAGCAGTACTTC
cdr3_aa: CASSRTGIGEQYF
clone_size: .
j_call: TRBJ2-7
v_call: TRBV4-3
d_call: TRBD1

cdr3_nt: TGCGCCAGCAGCCTCGGACAGGGGGCATCCCTCTCTGGGGCCAACGTCCTGACTTTC
cdr3_aa: CASSLGQGASLSGANVLTF
clone_size: .
j_call: TRBJ2-6
v_call: TRBV5-1
d_call: TRBD1

cdr3_nt: TGTGCCAGTAAAGCGTGGGGCGCAGATACGCAGTATTTT
cdr3_aa: CASKAWGADTQYF
clone_size: once
j_call: TRBJ2-3
v_call: TRBV19
d_call: .

cdr3_nt: TGTGCCAGCAGCCTAGCGGGGCGATCCGGGACCCAGTACTTC
cdr3_aa: CASSLAGRSGTQYF
clone_size: .
j_call: TRBJ2-5
v_call: TRBV11-1
d_call: TRBD2

cdr3_nt: TGCAGTGTCGCCCCCAGGGCCCAGTACTTC
cdr3_aa: CSVAPRAQYF
clone_size: .
j_call: TRBJ2-5
v_call: TRBV20-1
d_call: .